The rows below give T cell receptor beta chains drawn from one sample of a study of response to subunit inactivated influenza vaccine. MiXCR, applied by TCRdb to the RT-PCR reads, yields one record per CDR3 protein. The sample includes more than 600,000 distinct CDR3 sequences, approximately 18% of them seen just once. Sequenced material: PBMCs from blood, taken 5 to 6 days after vaccination. The receptors derive from a man aged 50 to 59 who received an inactivated influenza vaccine. The CDR3 runs from the conserved cysteine through the conserved F or W. The D gene is left open where the match is weak. Size is omitted from some rows. Given values are once, few, many or a class for expanded clones.

CDR3: CSVIDRPAGEAFF
DNA: TGCAGCGTGATAGACAGGCCGGCTGGTGAAGCTTTCTTT
size: .
V: TRBV29-1
J: TRBJ1-1
D: .

CDR3: CVSSLTPGLAKEQYF
DNA: TGTGTCAGCAGTCTCACACCGGGACTAGCTAAAGAGCAGTACTTC
size: .
V: TRBV28
J: TRBJ2-7
D: TRBD2

CDR3: CASQRGRTSYEQYF
DNA: TGTGCCAGTCAGCGGGGACGAACCTCCTACGAGCAGTACTTC
size: .
V: TRBV2
J: TRBJ2-7
D: TRBD2

CDR3: CASSPEEQGIHYEQYF
DNA: TGTGCCAGCAGCCCAGAAGAACAGGGGATCCACTACGAGCAGTACTTC
size: few
V: TRBV4-2
J: TRBJ2-7
D: TRBD1

CDR3: CASSYLGQDYNEQFF
DNA: TGTGCCAGCAGTTACCTGGGACAAGACTACAATGAGCAGTTCTTC
size: .
V: TRBV6-2/TRBV6-3
J: TRBJ2-1
D: .

CDR3: CASSRSAGGSSYEQYF
DNA: TGTGCCAGCAGCCGATCCGCCGGGGGGAGCTCCTACGAGCAGTACTTC
size: many
V: TRBV4-2
J: TRBJ2-7
D: TRBD2

CDR3: CASSLRAEKLFF
DNA: TGTGCCAGCAGTTTACGTGCCGAAAAACTGTTTTTT
size: few
V: TRBV12-3/TRBV12-4
J: TRBJ1-4
D: .

CDR3: CASSLALDTQYF
DNA: TGCGCCAGCAGCTTGGCCTTGGATACGCAGTATTTT
size: many
V: TRBV5-1
J: TRBJ2-3
D: .

CDR3: CASSQDTLAITYNEQFF
DNA: TGCGCCAGCAGCCAAGATACCCTAGCTATTACCTACAATGAGCAGTTCTTC
size: few
V: TRBV4-3
J: TRBJ2-1
D: .

CDR3: CASSLGWRGGTEAFF
DNA: TGTGCCAGCAGCCTTGGGTGGAGGGGAGGGACTGAAGCTTTCTTT
size: many
V: TRBV5-5
J: TRBJ1-1
D: .

CDR3: CASSPTGANNEQFF
DNA: TGTGCCAGCAGCCCAACCGGGGCTAACAATGAGCAGTTCTTC
size: few
V: TRBV12-3/TRBV12-4
J: TRBJ2-1
D: .

CDR3: CASSLEPASAAREQFF
DNA: TGTGCCAGCAGCTTAGAGCCTGCCTCGGCTGCAAGGGAGCAGTTCTTC
size: .
V: TRBV7-7
J: TRBJ2-1
D: .

CDR3: CASSLEPPGSSPLHF
DNA: TGTGCCAGCAGCTTAGAGCCCCCGGGGAGTTCACCCCTCCACTTT
size: .
V: TRBV7-2
J: TRBJ1-6
D: .

CDR3: CASSGGYGYTF
DNA: TGTGCCAGCAGCGGGGGGTATGGCTACACCTTC
size: many
V: TRBV12-3/TRBV12-4
J: TRBJ1-2
D: .

CDR3: CASTGEAGELNEQFF
DNA: TGCGCCAGCACCGGGGAGGCGGGAGAACTCAATGAGCAGTTCTTC
size: few
V: TRBV5-1
J: TRBJ2-1
D: TRBD2

CDR3: CASSGHGQGKDPSGANVLTF
DNA: TGTGCCAGCAGTGGGCATGGACAGGGGAAGGATCCCTCTGGGGCCAACGTCCTGACTTTC
size: .
V: TRBV6-1
J: TRBJ2-6
D: TRBD1

CDR3: CASSQLASREQFF
DNA: TGTGCCAGCAGCCAATTGGCTAGCAGAGAACAGTTCTTC
size: few
V: TRBV16
J: TRBJ2-1
D: .

CDR3: CASSLGAGVAETQYF
DNA: TGTGCCAGCAGCTTGGGGGCGGGAGTGGCGGAGACCCAGTACTTC
size: few
V: TRBV7-6
J: TRBJ2-5
D: .

CDR3: CASSQDPGAGGTGELFF
DNA: TGCGCCAGCAGCCAAGATCCCGGAGCGGGGGGCACCGGGGAGCTGTTTTTT
size: .
V: TRBV4-3
J: TRBJ2-2
D: TRBD2

CDR3: CASSADRGLSPLHF
DNA: TGTGCCAGCAGCGCCGACAGGGGGCTTTCACCCCTCCACTTT
size: few
V: TRBV5-6
J: TRBJ1-6
D: TRBD1

CDR3: CSVDGAALGVGAFF
DNA: TGCAGCGTTGATGGGGCCGCATTGGGGGTCGGGGCTTTCTTT
size: few
V: TRBV29-1
J: TRBJ1-1
D: .

CDR3: CASSLTSGGGNEQFF
DNA: TGCGCCAGCAGCTTGACTAGCGGGGGGGGCAATGAGCAGTTCTTC
size: many
V: TRBV5-1
J: TRBJ2-1
D: TRBD2

CDR3: CASSLYEQGRETQYF
DNA: TGTGCCAGCAGCTTATACGAGCAGGGGAGGGAGACCCAGTACTTC
size: few
V: TRBV7-9
J: TRBJ2-5
D: .

CDR3: CASSEPGYYEQFF
DNA: TGTGCCAGCAGTGAGCCGGGGTACTATGAGCAGTTCTTC
size: .
V: TRBV6-2/TRBV6-3
J: TRBJ2-1
D: .

CDR3: CRAHQGGYTF
DNA: TGCAGAGCCCACCAGGGAGGCTACACCTTC
size: few
V: TRBV20-1
J: TRBJ1-2
D: .

CDR3: CASSQDRTGNGMNTEAFF
DNA: TGCGCCAGCAGCCAAGATCGGACAGGGAATGGTATGAACACTGAAGCTTTCTTT
size: .
V: TRBV4-3
J: TRBJ1-1
D: TRBD1

CDR3: CATSDQVGGYTF
DNA: TGTGCCACCAGTGATCAGGTTGGAGGCTACACCTTC
size: .
V: TRBV24-1
J: TRBJ1-2
D: .

CDR3: CASSETYYNEQFF
DNA: TGTGCCAGCAGCGAAACTTACTACAATGAGCAGTTCTTC
size: many
V: TRBV6-1
J: TRBJ2-1
D: .

CDR3: CASSLPVPSFEQFF
DNA: TGTGCCAGCAGCCTCCCGGTACCATCCTTTGAGCAGTTCTTC
size: .
V: TRBV6-2/TRBV6-3
J: TRBJ2-1
D: .

CDR3: CASVEYNEQFF
DNA: TGTGCCAGCGTAGAGTACAATGAGCAGTTCTTC
size: few
V: TRBV6-2/TRBV6-3
J: TRBJ2-1
D: .

CDR3: CSGRRGTSGYNEQFF
DNA: TGCAGTGGAAGAAGAGGGACTAGCGGCTACAATGAGCAGTTCTTC
size: few
V: TRBV20-1
J: TRBJ2-1
D: TRBD2

CDR3: CASRFSGGSIGELFF
DNA: TGTGCCAGCAGATTTAGCGGGGGTTCAATCGGGGAGCTGTTTTTT
size: .
V: TRBV5-6
J: TRBJ2-2
D: TRBD2

CDR3: CASSRTGAVQPQHF
DNA: TGTGCCAGCAGTCGGACAGGGGCGGTTCAGCCCCAGCATTTT
size: .
V: TRBV12-3/TRBV12-4
J: TRBJ1-5
D: TRBD1

CDR3: CASSGGTSLTDTQYF
DNA: TGTGCCAGCAGCGGCGGGACTAGCCTCACAGATACGCAGTATTTT
size: .
V: TRBV11-2
J: TRBJ2-3
D: TRBD2

CDR3: CAIAGGTTDTQYF
DNA: TGTGCCATCGCGGGGGGGACCACAGATACGCAGTATTTT
size: many
V: TRBV10-3
J: TRBJ2-3
D: TRBD2

CDR3: CASQSGSSYEQYF
DNA: TGTGCCAGCCAGAGCGGGAGCTCCTACGAGCAGTACTTC
size: few
V: TRBV28
J: TRBJ2-7
D: TRBD2

CDR3: CASSGAGRYAFF
DNA: TGTGCCAGCAGCGGAGCAGGGAGGTACGCTTTCTTT
size: .
V: TRBV5-6
J: TRBJ1-1
D: .